This T cell receptor beta chain was recorded in a study of cytomegalovirus exposure and HLA in healthy donors. Points from the study as a whole: The classifier reportedly diagnosed cytomegalovirus status with high sensitivity and specificity. More clonal expansion characterized HLA-associated TCR beta chains than equally common others in a later analysis.

There are a few counts of this clone. The antigen remains undetermined. Looked up from germline, CDR1 is SGHNT and CDR2 is YYREEE (reference sequence). The V gene lost 0 bases and the J gene lost 3 bases, with 6 bases spanning the gap. This CDR3 has 14 residues. The PCR employed 60 Vbeta primers together with 13 Jbeta primers. Assay: immunoSEQ multiplex PCR; the TCRdb copy retains only in-frame clones and omits some. The sample includes more than 95,000 clones, 70% to 80% of them seen just once. This TCR was sampled from a man aged 45 to 65 in good health and CMV-seropositive. Material for sequencing was PBMCs. The chain has TRBV5-4 and TRBJ2-2; no definite D call. CDR3 sequence (DNA): TGTGCCAGCAGCTTGGCCACTTACACCGGGGAGCTGTTTTTT. It codes for CASSLATYTGELFF.